The source of this TCR beta chain is a study of blood T cell repertoires in COVID-19 (dated by TCRdb to 2020 to 2021). About the full investigation: The collaborator samples originated in the United States, Italy and Spain and spanned the acute and convalescent phases of COVID-19. The prospective study material was composed of cDNA or gDNA derived from T cells, B-cell-depleted T cells, or PBMCs. Deeply sampled blood TCRbeta repertoires from subjects exposed to, actively infected with, or recovered from COVID-19 were included in the dataset. A freely available public database, intended as a resource for researchers studying the immune response to SARS-CoV-2, is where the repertoires were released. The samples were drawn from two sources: the first 160 participants of the ongoing ImmuneRACE study, and fewer than 1,500 subjects contributed by 6 global collaborators. Sample metadata almost always included a de-identified subject ID, COVID-19 status, age in years and sex. Where available, HLA class I and class II types were taken from metadata supplied by the sample provider and were not determined by assay-based typing. Study-level results and caveats: The quantity of clinical and demographic metadata differed by source and by participant and was supplied without curation.

The immunoSEQ Assay, a bias-controlled multiplex PCR, was used to amplify TCRbeta CDR3 regions from genomic DNA. The authors' analysis ran thus. The number of nucleated cells in each sample was estimated from the amplification of reference gene primers within the assay. Sequence reads were collapsed and filtered to measure the absolute abundance of every unique TCRbeta CDR3 rearrangement. For each sample, productive Simpson clonality was calculated by taking the square root of Simpson's diversity index across productive rearrangements. TCRdb holds this immuneACCESS table with in-frame rearrangements only. Some clones are missing; in checked studies, unresolved V genes explain under half, and the rest has no known cause. V, J and clone size reflect that table, while D and trimming were determined from the DNA. The sample table contains around 260,000 clones; only one count was recorded for 75% to 90% of them. The ten biggest clones cover approximately 1.6% of the sample.

On this clone: What antigen it recognizes has not been identified. There are no base qualities to consult, and no much larger clone falls within one base.

CDR1 and CDR2 (GTSNPN, SVGIG) derive from the germline V gene (reference sequence). V drops 3 bases and J drops 8 bases, leaving 11 bases in between. The CDR3 numbers 13 residues from cysteine through phenylalanine. Only CDR3 DNA is held: 39 bases, read in frame from base 1. Another Seattle source contributed samples from volunteer blood donors who had recovered from COVID-19. Whole blood was collected in K2EDTA tubes by collaborating institutions according to the institutions' own protocols. For TCRbeta analysis, collaborators shipped samples as frozen whole blood, isolated PBMCs, or DNA extracted from either of those sample types.

Specimen: peripheral blood. In this chain, TRBV30 is recombined with TRBJ1-6; there is no confident call for the D gene. This sequence was found in a woman in her thirties or forties who had recovered from COVID-19. The sequence in DNA is TGTGCCTGGAGAGTAGGGAGGGATTCACCCCTCCACTTT. It encodes CAWRVGRDSPLHF.